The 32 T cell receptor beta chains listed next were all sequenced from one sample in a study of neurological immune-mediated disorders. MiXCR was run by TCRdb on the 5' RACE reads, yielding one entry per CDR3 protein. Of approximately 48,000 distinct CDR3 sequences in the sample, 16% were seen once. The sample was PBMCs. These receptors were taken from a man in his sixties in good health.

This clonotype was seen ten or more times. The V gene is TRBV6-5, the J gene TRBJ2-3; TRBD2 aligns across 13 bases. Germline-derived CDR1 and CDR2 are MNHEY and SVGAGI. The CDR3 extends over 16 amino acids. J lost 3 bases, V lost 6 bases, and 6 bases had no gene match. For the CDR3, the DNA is TGTGCCAGCAGCACTAGCGGGAGGGCCGGAACAGATACGCAGTATTTT. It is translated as CASSTSGRAGTDTQYF.

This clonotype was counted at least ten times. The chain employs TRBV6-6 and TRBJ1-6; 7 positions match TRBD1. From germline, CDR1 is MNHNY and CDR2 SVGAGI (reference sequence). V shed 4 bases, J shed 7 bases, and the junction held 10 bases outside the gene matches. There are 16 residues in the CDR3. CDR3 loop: CASSSRGNKGNSPLHF. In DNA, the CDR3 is TGTGCCAGCAGTTCCAGGGGGAATAAAGGGAATTCACCCCTCCACTTT.

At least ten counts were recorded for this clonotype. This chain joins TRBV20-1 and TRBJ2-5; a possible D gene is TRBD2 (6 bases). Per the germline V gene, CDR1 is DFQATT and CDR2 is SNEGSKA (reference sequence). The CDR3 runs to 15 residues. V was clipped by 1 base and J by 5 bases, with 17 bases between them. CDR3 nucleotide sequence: TGCAGTGCTAGAGTTCTCACAGGCCGGGGGGAGACCCAGTACTTC. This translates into CSARVLTGRGETQYF.

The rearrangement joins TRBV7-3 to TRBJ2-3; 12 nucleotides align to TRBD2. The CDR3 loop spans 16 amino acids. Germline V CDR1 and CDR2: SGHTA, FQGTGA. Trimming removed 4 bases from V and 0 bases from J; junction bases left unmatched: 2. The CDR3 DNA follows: TGTGCCAGCAGCTCGGGACTAGCGGGCAGCACAGATACGCAGTATTTT. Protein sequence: CASSSGLAGSTDTQYF.

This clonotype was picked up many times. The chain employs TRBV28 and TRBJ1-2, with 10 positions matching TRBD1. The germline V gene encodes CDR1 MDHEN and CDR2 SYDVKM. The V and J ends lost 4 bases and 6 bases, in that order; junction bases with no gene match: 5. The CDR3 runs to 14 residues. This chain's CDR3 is CASSSGQGLNGYTF. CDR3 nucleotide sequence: TGTGCCAGCAGTTCGGGACAGGGGTTAAATGGCTACACCTTC.

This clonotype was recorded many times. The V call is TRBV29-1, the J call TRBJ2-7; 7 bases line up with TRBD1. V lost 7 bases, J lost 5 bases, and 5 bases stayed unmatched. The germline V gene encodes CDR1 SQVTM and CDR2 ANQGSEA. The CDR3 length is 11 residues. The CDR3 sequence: CSATGVDEQYF. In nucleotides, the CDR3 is TGCAGCGCCACAGGGGTTGACGAGCAGTACTTC.

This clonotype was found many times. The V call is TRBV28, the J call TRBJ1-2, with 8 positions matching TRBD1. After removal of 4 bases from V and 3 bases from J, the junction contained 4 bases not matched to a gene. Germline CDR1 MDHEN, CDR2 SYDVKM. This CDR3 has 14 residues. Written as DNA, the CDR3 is TGTGCCAGCAGTTCACAGGGGGAGGACTATGGCTACACCTTC. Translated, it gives CASSSQGEDYGYTF.

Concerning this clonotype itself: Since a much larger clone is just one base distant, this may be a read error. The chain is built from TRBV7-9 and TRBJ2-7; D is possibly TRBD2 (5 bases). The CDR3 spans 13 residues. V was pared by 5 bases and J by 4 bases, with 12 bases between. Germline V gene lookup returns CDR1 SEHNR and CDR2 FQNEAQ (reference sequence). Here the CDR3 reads CASSPGMIYEQYF. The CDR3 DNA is TGTGCCAGCAGCCCCGGGATGATTTACGAGCAGTACTTC. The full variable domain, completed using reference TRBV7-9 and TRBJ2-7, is DTGVSQNPRHKITKRGQNVTFRCDPISEHNRLYWYRQTLGQGPEFLTYFQNEAQLEKSRLLSDRFSAERPKGSFSTLEIQRTEQGDSAMYLCASSPGMIYEQYFGPGTRLTVT.

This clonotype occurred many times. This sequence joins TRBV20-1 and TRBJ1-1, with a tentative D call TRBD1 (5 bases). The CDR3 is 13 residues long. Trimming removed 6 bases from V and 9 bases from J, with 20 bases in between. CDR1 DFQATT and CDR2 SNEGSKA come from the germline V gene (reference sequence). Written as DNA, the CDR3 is TGCAGTGCAAACCGGGACGAGCAGCGTCAAGCTTTCTTT. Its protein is CSANRDEQRQAFF.

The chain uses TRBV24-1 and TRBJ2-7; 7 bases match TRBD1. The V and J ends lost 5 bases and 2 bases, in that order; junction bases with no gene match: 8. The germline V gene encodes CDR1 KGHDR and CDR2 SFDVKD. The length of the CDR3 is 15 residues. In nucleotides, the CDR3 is TGTGCCACCAGTGTCCAGACAGGGAATACCTACGAGCAGTACTTC. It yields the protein CATSVQTGNTYEQYF.

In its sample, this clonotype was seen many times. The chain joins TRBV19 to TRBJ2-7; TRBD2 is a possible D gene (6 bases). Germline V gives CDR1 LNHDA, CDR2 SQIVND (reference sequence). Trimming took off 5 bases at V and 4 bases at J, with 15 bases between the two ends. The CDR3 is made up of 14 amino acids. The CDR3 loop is CASSGGTFKYEQYF. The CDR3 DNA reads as TGTGCCAGTAGTGGAGGGACGTTTAAGTACGAGCAGTACTTC.

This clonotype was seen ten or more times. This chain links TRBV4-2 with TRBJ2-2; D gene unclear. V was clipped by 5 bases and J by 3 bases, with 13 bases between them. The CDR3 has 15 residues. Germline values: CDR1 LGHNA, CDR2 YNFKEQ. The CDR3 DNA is TGTGCCAGCAGCGGCTCCTATGGCTACACCGGGGAGCTGTTTTTT. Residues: CASSGSYGYTGELFF.

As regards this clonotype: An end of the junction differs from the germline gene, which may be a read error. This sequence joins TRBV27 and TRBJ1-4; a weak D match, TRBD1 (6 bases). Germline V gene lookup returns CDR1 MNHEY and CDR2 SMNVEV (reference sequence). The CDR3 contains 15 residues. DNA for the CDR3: TGTGCCTGCAGAATGGGGGGCGCCGGGTATGAAAAACTGTTTTTT. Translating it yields CACRMGGAGYEKLFF.

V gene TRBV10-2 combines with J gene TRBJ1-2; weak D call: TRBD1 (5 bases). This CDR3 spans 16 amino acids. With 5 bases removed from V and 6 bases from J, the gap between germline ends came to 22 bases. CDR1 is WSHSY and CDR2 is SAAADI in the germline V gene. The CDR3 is CASSLRLEGTGHGYTF. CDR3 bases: TGCGCCAGCAGTCTACGATTGGAGGGCACAGGACATGGCTACACCTTC.

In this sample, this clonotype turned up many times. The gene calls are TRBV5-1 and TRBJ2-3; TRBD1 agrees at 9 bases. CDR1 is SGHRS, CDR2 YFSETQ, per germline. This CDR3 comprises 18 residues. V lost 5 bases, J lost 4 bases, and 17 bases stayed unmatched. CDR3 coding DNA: TGCGCCAGCAGTTTACAGGGGGCAGTCGGGATTAACGCAGATACGCAGTATTTT. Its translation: CASSLQGAVGINADTQYF.

In DNA form, the CDR3 reads TGTGCCAGTAGTACCGAGCGGGAGTGGAATGAGCAGTTCTTC. This translates into CASSTEREWNEQFF. The chain has TRBV19 and TRBJ2-1; 8 nucleotides line up with TRBD2. The CDR3 is made up of 14 amino acids. Germline lookup yields CDR1 LNHDA and CDR2 SQIVND (reference sequence). V shed 4 bases and J 7 bases; nucleotides not matched to a gene: 6.

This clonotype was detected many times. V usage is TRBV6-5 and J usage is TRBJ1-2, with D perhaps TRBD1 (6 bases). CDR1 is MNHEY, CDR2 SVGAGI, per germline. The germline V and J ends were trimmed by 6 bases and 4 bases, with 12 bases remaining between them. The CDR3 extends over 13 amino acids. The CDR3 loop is CASRTQGTYGYTF. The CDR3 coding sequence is TGTGCCAGCAGAACCCAGGGGACCTATGGCTACACCTTC.

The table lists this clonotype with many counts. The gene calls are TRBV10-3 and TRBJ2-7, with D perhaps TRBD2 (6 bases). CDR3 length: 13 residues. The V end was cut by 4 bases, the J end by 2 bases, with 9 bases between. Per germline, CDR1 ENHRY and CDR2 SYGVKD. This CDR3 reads CAISGGETYEQYF. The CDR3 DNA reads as TGTGCCATCAGTGGGGGGGAAACCTACGAGCAGTACTTC.

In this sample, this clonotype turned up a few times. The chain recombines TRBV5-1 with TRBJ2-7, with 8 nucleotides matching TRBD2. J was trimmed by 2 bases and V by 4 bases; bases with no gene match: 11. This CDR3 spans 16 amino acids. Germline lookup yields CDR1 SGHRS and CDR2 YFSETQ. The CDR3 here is CASSPPLAGGTYEQYF. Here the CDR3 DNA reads TGCGCCAGCAGCCCGCCCCTGGCGGGAGGTACCTACGAGCAGTACTTC.

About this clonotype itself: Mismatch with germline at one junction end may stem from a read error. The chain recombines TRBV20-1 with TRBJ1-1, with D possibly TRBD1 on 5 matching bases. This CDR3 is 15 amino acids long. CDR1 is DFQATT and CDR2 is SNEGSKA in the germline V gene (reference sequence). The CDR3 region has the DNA TGCAGTTCTAGAGATGGCAGGGCCGGCCGCACTGAAGCTTTCTTT. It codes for CSSRDGRAGRTEAFF.

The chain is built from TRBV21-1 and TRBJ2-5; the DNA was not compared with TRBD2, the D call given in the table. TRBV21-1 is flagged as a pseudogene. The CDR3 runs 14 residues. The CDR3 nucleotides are TGTGCCAGCCTATCCCGGGGCCACGGAGAGACCCAGTACTTC. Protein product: CASLSRGHGETQYF.

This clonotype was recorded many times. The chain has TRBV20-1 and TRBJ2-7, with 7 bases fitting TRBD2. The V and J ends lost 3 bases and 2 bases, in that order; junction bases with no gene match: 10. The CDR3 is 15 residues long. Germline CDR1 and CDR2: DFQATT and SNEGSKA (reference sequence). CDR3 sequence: CSASPPGLAAYEQYF. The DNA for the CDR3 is TGCAGTGCTAGCCCCCCGGGCCTAGCGGCCTACGAGCAGTACTTC.

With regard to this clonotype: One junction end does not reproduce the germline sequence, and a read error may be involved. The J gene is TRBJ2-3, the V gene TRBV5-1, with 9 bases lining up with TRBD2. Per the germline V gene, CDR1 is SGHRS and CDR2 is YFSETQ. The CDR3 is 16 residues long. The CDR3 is CASTLTSGSYTDTQYF. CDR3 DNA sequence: TGCGCCAGCACCTTGACTAGCGGCTCTTACACAGATACACAGTATTTT.

The CDR3 protein is CASSSATSGSLVIRETQYF. In DNA form, the CDR3 reads TGTGCCAGCAGCTCGGCGACTAGCGGGAGTCTTGTAATTAGAGAGACCCAGTACTTC. The V call is TRBV7-9, the J call TRBJ2-5; 12 bases are shared with TRBD2. The ends lost 4 bases at V and 4 bases at J; junction bases unmatched: 16. The CDR3 totals 19 residues. The germline V gene has CDR1 SEHNR and CDR2 FQNEAQ (reference sequence).

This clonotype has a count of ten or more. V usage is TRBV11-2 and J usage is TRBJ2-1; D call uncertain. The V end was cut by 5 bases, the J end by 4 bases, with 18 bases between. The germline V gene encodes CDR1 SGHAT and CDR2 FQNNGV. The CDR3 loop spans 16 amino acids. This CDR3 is CASSPDLLSPYNEQFF. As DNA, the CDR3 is TGTGCCAGCAGCCCCGATCTTCTAAGTCCATACAATGAGCAGTTCTTC.

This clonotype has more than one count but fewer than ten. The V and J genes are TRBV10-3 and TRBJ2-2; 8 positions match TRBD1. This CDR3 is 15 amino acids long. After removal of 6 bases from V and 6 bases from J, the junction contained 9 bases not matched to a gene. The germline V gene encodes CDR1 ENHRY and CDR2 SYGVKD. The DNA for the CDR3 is TGTGCCATCAGGCCCCCGACAGGGGATGCCGGGGAGCTGTTTTTT. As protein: CAIRPPTGDAGELFF.

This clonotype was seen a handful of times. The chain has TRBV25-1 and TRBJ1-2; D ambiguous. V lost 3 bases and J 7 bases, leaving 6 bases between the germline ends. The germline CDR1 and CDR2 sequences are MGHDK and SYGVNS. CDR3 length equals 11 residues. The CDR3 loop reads CASSDSRGYTF. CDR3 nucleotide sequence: TGTGCCAGCAGTGACTCTCGTGGCTACACCTTC.

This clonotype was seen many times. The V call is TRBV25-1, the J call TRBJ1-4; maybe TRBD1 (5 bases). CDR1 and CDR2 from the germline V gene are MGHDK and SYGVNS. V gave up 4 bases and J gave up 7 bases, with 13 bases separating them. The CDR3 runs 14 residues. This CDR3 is CASSGDLLGEKLFF. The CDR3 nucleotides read TGTGCCAGCAGTGGGGACCTTTTAGGTGAAAAACTGTTTTTT. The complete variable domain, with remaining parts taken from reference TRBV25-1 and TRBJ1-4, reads EADIYQTPRYLVIGTGKKITLECSQTMGHDKMYWYQQDPGMELHLIHYSYGVNSTEKGDLSSESTVSRIRTEHFPLTLESARPSHTSQYLCASSGDLLGEKLFFGSGTQLSVL.

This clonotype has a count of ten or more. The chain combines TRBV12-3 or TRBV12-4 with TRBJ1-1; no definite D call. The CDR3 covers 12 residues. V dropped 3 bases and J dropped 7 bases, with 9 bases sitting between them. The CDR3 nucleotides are TGTGCCAGCAGTTTTCGATGGGGTGAAGCTTTCTTT. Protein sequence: CASSFRWGEAFF.

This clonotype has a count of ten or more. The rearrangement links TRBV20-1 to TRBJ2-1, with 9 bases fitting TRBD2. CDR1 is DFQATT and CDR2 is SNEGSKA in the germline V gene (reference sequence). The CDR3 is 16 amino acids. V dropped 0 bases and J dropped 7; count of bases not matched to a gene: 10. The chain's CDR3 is CSARDILAGSVNEQFF. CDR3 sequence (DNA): TGCAGTGCTAGAGATATCCTAGCGGGATCGGTGAATGAGCAGTTCTTC.

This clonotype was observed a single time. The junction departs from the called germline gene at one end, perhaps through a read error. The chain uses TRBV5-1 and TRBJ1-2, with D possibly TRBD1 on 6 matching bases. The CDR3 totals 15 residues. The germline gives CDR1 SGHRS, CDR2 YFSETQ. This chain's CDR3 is CASSLLGQTIYGYTF. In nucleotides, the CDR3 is TGCGCCAGCAGCTTGCTCGGACAGACTATCTATGGCTATACCTTC.

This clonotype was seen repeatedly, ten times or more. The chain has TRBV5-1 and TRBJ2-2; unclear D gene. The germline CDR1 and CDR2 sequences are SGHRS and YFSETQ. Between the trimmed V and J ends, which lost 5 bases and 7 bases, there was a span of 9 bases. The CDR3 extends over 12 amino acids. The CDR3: CASRELGGELFF. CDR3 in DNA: TGCGCCAGCAGGGAGCTAGGCGGGGAGCTGTTTTTT.